Listed below are T cell receptor beta chains from one sample, sequenced in a study of T cells in Graves' hyperthyroidism and ophthalmopathy. One entry per CDR3 protein, called by TCRdb with MiXCR from the multiplex PCR reads. Of hundreds of thousands of distinct CDR3 sequences listed, about 20% are singletons. What was sequenced was blood. These receptors came from a man aged 35-49 years with Graves' ophthalmopathy. The CDR3 runs from the conserved cysteine through the conserved F or W. Fields, in order: clone size, J gene, D gene, V gene, CDR3 protein, CDR3 DNA. D genes are given only for firm matches. Rows may omit the clone size; those that give it use once, few, many or a size class.

clone size: few; J gene: TRBJ1-2; D gene: -; V gene: TRBV2; CDR3 protein: CAGGGGASYGYTF; CDR3 DNA: TGTGCCGGGGGGGGGGGCGCATCCTATGGCTACACCTTC
clone size: -; J gene: TRBJ1-1; D gene: TRBD1; V gene: TRBV6-5; CDR3 protein: CASSYPGQGATEAFF; CDR3 DNA: TGTGCCAGCAGTTACCCGGGACAGGGGGCGACTGAAGCTTTCTTT
clone size: few; J gene: TRBJ1-2; D gene: -; V gene: TRBV9; CDR3 protein: CASSVPREGYTF; CDR3 DNA: TGTGCCAGCAGCGTCCCTCGAGAAGGCTACACCTTC
clone size: few; J gene: TRBJ1-4; D gene: -; V gene: TRBV3-1; CDR3 protein: CASSEGTSPKLFF; CDR3 DNA: TGTGCCAGCAGCGAAGGGACATCTCCTAAACTGTTTTTT
clone size: few; J gene: TRBJ2-1; D gene: TRBD1; V gene: TRBV7-6; CDR3 protein: CASSLRGTGDRNEQFF; CDR3 DNA: TGTGCCAGCAGCTTGCGGGGGACAGGGGATAGAAATGAGCAGTTCTTC
clone size: many; J gene: TRBJ2-7; D gene: TRBD2; V gene: TRBV6-1; CDR3 protein: CASSEREATEQYF; CDR3 DNA: TGTGCCAGCAGTGAGCGGGAGGCCACCGAGCAGTACTTC
clone size: many; J gene: TRBJ1-5; D gene: -; V gene: TRBV12-3/TRBV12-4; CDR3 protein: CASSTRDSFDQPQHF; CDR3 DNA: TGTGCCAGCAGTACCCGGGACTCCTTTGATCAGCCCCAGCATTTT
clone size: few; J gene: TRBJ2-3; D gene: -; V gene: TRBV20-1; CDR3 protein: CSARPDTQYF; CDR3 DNA: TGCAGTGCTAGGCCAGATACGCAGTATTTT
clone size: few; J gene: TRBJ2-1; D gene: -; V gene: TRBV12-3/TRBV12-4; CDR3 protein: CASRPPSTRQFF; CDR3 DNA: TGTGCCAGCAGACCCCCCTCTACCAGGCAGTTCTTC
clone size: -; J gene: TRBJ2-7; D gene: TRBD2; V gene: TRBV3-1; CDR3 protein: CASGLPPSGGAFSYEQYF; CDR3 DNA: TGTGCCAGCGGCCTCCCGCCCAGCGGGGGGGCATTTTCCTACGAGCAGTACTTC